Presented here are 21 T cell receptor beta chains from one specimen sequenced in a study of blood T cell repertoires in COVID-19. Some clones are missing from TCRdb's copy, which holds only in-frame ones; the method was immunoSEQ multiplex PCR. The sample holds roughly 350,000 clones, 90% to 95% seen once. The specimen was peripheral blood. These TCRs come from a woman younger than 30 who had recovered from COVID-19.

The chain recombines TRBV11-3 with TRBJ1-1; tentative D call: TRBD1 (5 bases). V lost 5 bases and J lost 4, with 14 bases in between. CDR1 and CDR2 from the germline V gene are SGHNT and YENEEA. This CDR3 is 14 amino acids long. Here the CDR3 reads CASSPRVGATEAFF. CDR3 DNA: TGTGCCAGCAGCCCCCGCGTTGGGGCCACTGAAGCTTTCTTT.

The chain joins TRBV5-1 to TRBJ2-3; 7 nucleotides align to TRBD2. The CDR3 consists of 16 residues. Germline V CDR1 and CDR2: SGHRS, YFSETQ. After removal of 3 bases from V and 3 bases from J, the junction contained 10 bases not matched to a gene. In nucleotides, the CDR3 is TGCGCCAGCAGCTCAACGTCAGCGGGAATGACAGATACGCAGTATTTT. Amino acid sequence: CASSSTSAGMTDTQYF.

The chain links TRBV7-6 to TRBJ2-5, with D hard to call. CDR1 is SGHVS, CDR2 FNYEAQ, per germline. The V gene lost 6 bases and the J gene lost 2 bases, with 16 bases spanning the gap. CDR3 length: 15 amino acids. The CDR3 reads CASRLRLAAQETQYF. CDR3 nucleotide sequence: TGTGCCAGCAGACTTCGATTAGCAGCACAAGAGACCCAGTACTTC.

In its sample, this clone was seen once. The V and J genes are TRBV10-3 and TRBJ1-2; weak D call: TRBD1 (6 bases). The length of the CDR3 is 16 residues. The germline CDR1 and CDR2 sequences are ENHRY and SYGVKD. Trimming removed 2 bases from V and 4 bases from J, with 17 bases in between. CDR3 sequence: CAISEPNRVSSYGYTF. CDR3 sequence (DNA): TGTGCCATCAGTGAGCCTAACAGGGTATCGAGCTATGGCTACACCTTC.

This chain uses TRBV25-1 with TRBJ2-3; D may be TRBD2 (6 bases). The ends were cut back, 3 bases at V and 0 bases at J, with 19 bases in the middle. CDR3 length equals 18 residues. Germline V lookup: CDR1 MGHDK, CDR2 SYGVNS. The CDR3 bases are TGTGCCAGCAGTGAGGGACTGGGCAGCGGACCAAGCACAGATACGCAGTATTTT. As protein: CASSEGLGSGPSTDTQYF.

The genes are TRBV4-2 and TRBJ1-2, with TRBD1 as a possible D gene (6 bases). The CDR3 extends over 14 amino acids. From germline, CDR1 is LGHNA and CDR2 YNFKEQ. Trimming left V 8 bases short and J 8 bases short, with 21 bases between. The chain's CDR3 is CASHSLEQGKGYTF. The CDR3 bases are TGTGCCAGCCATTCTCTAGAGCAGGGGAAAGGCTACACCTTC.

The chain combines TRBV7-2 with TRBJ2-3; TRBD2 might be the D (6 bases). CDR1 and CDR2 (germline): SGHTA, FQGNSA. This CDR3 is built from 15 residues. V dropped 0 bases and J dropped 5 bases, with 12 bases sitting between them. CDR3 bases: TGTGCCAGCAGCTTAGCGGGTCTAGCGCAAGATACGCAGTATTTT. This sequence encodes CASSLAGLAQDTQYF.

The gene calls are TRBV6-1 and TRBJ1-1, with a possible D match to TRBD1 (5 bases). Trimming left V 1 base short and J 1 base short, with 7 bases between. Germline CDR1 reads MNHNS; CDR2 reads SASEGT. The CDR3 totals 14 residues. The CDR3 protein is CASSEGTRNTEAFF. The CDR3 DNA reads TGTGCCAGCAGTGAAGGGACAAGGAACACTGAAGCTTTCTTT.

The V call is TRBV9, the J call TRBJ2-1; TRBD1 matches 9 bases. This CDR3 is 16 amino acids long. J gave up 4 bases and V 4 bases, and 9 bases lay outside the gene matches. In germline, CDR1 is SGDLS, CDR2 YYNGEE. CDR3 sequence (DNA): TGTGCCAGCAGCCCCATGACAGGGGGACGTTACAATGAGCAGTTCTTC. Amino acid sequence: CASSPMTGGRYNEQFF.

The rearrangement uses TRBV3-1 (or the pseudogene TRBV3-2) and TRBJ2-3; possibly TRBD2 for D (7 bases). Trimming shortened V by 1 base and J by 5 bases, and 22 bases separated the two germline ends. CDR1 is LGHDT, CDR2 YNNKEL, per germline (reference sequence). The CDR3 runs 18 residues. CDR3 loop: CASSQGPGGGRSVDTQYF. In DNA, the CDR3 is TGTGCCAGCAGCCAAGGCCCGGGGGGCGGGAGAAGTGTAGATACGCAGTATTTT.

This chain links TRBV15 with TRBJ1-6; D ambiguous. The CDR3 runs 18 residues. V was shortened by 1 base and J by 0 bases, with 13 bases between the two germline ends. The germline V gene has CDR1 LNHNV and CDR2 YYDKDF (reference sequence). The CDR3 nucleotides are TGTGCCACCAGCAGAGCCCCCCGTGTATTCTCCTATAATTCACCCCTCCACTTT. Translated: CATSRAPRVFSYNSPLHF.

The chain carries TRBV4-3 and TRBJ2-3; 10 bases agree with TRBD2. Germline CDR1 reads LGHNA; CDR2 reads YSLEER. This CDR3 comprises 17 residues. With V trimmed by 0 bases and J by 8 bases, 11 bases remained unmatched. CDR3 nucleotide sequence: TGCGCCAGCAGCCAAGATTTCCTAGCGGGAGCTAGAGGTACGCAGTATTTT. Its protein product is CASSQDFLAGARGTQYF.

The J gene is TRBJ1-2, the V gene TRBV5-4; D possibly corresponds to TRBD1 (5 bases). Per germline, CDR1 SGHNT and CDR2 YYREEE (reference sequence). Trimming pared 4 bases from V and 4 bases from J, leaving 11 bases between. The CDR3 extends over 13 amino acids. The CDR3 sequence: CASSPGGGYGYTF. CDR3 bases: TGTGCCAGCAGCCCGGGGGGGGGCTATGGCTACACCTTC.

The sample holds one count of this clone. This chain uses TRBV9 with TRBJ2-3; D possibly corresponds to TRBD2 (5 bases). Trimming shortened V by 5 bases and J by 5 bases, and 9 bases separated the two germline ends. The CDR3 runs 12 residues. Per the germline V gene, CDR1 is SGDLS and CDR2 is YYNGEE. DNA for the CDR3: TGTGCCAGCAGGGCCGAGGGAGATACGCAGTATTTT. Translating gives CASRAEGDTQYF.

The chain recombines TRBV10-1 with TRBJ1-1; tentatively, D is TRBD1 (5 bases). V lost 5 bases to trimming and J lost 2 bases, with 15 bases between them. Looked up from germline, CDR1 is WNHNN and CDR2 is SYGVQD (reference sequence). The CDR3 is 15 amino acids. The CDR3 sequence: CASSSGGTANTEAFF. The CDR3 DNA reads TGCGCCAGCAGTTCGGGCGGGACTGCTAACACTGAAGCTTTCTTT.

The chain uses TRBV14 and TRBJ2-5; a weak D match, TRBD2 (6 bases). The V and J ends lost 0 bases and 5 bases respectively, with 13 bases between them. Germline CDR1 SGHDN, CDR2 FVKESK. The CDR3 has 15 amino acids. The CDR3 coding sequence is TGTGCCAGCAGCCAAGATGGGTGGAGCGGGGAGACCCAGTACTTC. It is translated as CASSQDGWSGETQYF. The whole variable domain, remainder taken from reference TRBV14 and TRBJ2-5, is EAGVTQFPSHSVIEKGQTVTLRCDPISGHDNLYWYRRVMGKEIKFLLHFVKESKQDESGMPNNRFLAERTGGTYSTLKVQPAELEDSGVYFCASSQDGWSGETQYFGPGTRLLVL.

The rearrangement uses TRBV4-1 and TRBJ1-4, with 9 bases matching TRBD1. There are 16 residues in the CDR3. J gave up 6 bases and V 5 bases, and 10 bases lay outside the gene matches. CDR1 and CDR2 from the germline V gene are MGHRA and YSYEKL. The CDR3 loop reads CASSGTAGTGYEKLFF. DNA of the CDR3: TGCGCCAGCAGCGGAACTGCCGGGACAGGGTATGAAAAACTGTTTTTT.

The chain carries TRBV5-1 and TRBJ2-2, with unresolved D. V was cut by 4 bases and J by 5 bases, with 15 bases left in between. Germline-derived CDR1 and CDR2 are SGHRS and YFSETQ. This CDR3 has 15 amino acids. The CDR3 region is CASSPSRGWTGELFF. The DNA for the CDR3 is TGCGCCAGCAGCCCGTCCCGCGGATGGACCGGGGAGCTGTTTTTT.

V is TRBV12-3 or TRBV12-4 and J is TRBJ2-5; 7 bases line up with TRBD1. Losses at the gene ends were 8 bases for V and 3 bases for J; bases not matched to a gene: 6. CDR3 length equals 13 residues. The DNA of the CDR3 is TGTGCCAGCCCACAGGGGTGGAAAGAGACCCAGTACTTC. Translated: CASPQGWKETQYF.

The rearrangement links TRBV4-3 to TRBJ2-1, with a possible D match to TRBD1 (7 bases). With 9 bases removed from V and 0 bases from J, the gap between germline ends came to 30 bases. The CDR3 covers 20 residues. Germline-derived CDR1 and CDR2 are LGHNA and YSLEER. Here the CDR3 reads CARIRTCQGGLHCSYNEQFF. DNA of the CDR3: TGCGCCAGAATAAGAACCTGCCAGGGGGGTCTCCACTGCTCCTACAATGAGCAGTTCTTC.

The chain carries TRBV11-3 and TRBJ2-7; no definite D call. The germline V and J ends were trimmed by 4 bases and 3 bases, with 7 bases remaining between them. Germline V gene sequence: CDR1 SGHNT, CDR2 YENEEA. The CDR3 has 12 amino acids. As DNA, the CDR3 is TGTGCCAGCAGCTACAGTGGCTACGAGCAGTACGTC. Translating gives CASSYSGYEQYV.